These 31 T cell receptor beta chains originate from one sample sequenced in a study of monozygotic twins with cystic fibrosis. Sequencing was performed with immunoSEQ multiplex PCR; in TCRdb, only in-frame clones are kept and a portion is missing. This table has around 10,000 clones, approximately 91% appearing once. Source material: blood. The receptor set was obtained from a boy younger than 10 with cystic fibrosis.

V gene TRBV25-1 combines with J gene TRBJ2-5; D might be TRBD1 (5 bases). Germline V gives CDR1 MGHDK, CDR2 SYGVNS. Trimming took 2 bases from V and 4 from J, leaving 11 bases between them. The CDR3 contains 14 residues. CDR3 sequence: CASSERRAGETQYF. CDR3 nucleotide sequence: TGTGCCAGCAGTGAACGCAGGGCCGGAGAGACCCAGTACTTC.

The genes are TRBV6-6 and TRBJ2-3; D not certain. The V end was cut by 2 bases, the J end by 0 bases, with 9 bases between. The CDR3 runs to 15 residues. CDR1 MNHNY and CDR2 SVGAGI come from the germline V gene (reference sequence). The CDR3 nucleotides are TGTGCCAGCAGTTACGTGCAGCTTAGCACAGATACGCAGTATTTT. Translating it yields CASSYVQLSTDTQYF.

This chain uses TRBV11-2 with TRBJ2-7; D uncertain. V lost 2 bases, J lost 0 bases, and 8 bases lay in between. CDR1 and CDR2 from the germline V gene are SGHAT and FQNNGV. This CDR3 region has 14 residues. CDR3 nucleotides: TGTGCCAGCAGCTTACAGGCCAGCTCCTACGAGCAGTACGTC. Residues: CASSLQASSYEQYV.

As DNA, the CDR3 is TGTGCCAGCAGCAGACCCCTAGCGGACTTACAAGAGACCCAGTACTTC. The encoded protein is CASSRPLADLQETQYF. The rearrangement uses TRBV21-1 and TRBJ2-5; the listed D gene, TRBD2, was not tested against the DNA. TRBV21-1 corresponds to a pseudogene. This CDR3 spans 16 amino acids.

The chain combines TRBV6-5 with TRBJ1-1; no firm D call. The CDR3 length is 13 residues. The germline V gene has CDR1 MNHEY and CDR2 SVGAGI. With 2 bases removed from V and 8 bases from J, the gap between germline ends came to 12 bases. CDR3 sequence reads: CASSYEVRSEAFF. CDR3 DNA sequence: TGTGCCAGCAGTTACGAAGTCAGATCCGAAGCTTTCTTT.

The chain has TRBV5-1 and TRBJ1-1; TRBD1 is a possible D gene (6 bases). The CDR3 runs to 14 residues. Germline-derived CDR1 and CDR2 are SGHRS and YFSETQ. The V gene lost 0 bases and the J gene lost 5 bases, with 11 bases spanning the gap. This CDR3 is CASSLEERGTEAFF. In nucleotides, the CDR3 is TGCGCCAGCAGCTTGGAGGAAAGGGGGACTGAAGCTTTCTTT.

This clone was seen more than once but under ten times. The CDR3 DNA is TGCGCCAGCAGCGGACTGGGGGGAAACACCATATATTTT. It codes for CASSGLGGNTIYF. The chain recombines TRBV5-1 with TRBJ1-3; D unclear. The CDR3 runs to 13 residues. The germline gives CDR1 SGHRS, CDR2 YFSETQ. V gave up 4 bases and J gave up 4 bases, with 9 bases separating them. Combining the CDR3 with reference TRBV5-1 and TRBJ1-3 gives the whole variable domain KAGVTQTPRYLIKTRGQQVTLSCSPISGHRSVSWYQQTPGQGLQFLFEYFSETQRNKGNFPGRFSGRQFSNSRSEMNVSTLELGDSALYLCASSGLGGNTIYFGEGSWLTVV.

This chain links TRBV7-9 with TRBJ2-7; 9 bases line up with TRBD1. The CDR3 has 14 residues. The germline V gene encodes CDR1 SEHNR and CDR2 FQNEAQ (reference sequence). V trimming: 3 bases; J trimming: 3 bases; junction bases outside the gene matches: 3. The CDR3 spells CASSFGTGNYEQYF. The CDR3 DNA sequence: TGTGCCAGCAGCTTCGGGACAGGGAACTACGAGCAGTACTTC.

The chain carries TRBV5-4 and TRBJ2-5, with D tentatively TRBD1 or TRBD2 (7 bases each). The germline V and J ends were trimmed by 3 bases and 1 base, with 10 bases remaining between them. CDR3 size: 14 residues. Germline V lookup: CDR1 SGHNT, CDR2 YYREEE (reference sequence). CDR3 sequence: CASSSRGGQETQYF. CDR3 bases: TGTGCCAGCAGCTCCAGGGGGGGCCAAGAGACCCAGTACTTC.

V and J are TRBV15 and TRBJ1-5; D is uncertain. The CDR3 contains 15 residues. Germline CDR1 and CDR2: LNHNV and YYDKDF (reference sequence). Deletions cut 3 bases from V and 7 bases from J, with 16 bases between. The chain's CDR3 is CATSRGNPRSQPQHF. The CDR3 DNA reads TGTGCCACCAGCAGGGGAAACCCAAGGTCCCAGCCCCAGCATTTT.

This clone was observed a few times. The chain couples TRBV4-2 to TRBJ2-2; D is unresolved. Germline CDR1 is LGHNA and CDR2 is YNFKEQ. This CDR3 region has 15 residues. The V and J ends lost 0 bases and 4 bases respectively, with 9 bases between them. As DNA, the CDR3 is TGTGCCAGCAGCCAAGAAGGCGGATCCACCGGGGAGCTGTTTTTT. Its protein product is CASSQEGGSTGELFF.

The genes are TRBV11-3 and TRBJ1-5; D may be TRBD1 (5 bases). CDR1 and CDR2 (germline): SGHNT, YENEEA. V gave up 1 base and J gave up 3 bases, with 7 bases separating them. The CDR3 is 14 residues long. CDR3 region: CASSLGQNNQPQHF. The DNA of the CDR3 is TGTGCCAGCAGCTTAGGACAGAACAATCAGCCCCAGCATTTT.

CDR3 amino acids: CASSLGRRWEQYF. DNA for the CDR3: TGTGCCAGCAGCTTAGGACGACGCTGGGAGCAGTACTTC. This rearrangement joins TRBV7-9 to TRBJ2-7; D call uncertain. Trimming removed 1 base at V and 7 bases at J, with 11 bases between. The CDR3 is 13 residues long. Germline-derived CDR1 and CDR2 are SEHNR and FQNEAQ (reference sequence).

The V and J genes are TRBV30 and TRBJ1-5, with D possibly TRBD1 on 6 matching bases. CDR3 length: 14 amino acids. V lost 0 bases to trimming and J lost 7 bases, with 13 bases between them. The V gene's germline CDR1 is GTSNPN and CDR2 SVGIG (reference sequence). The CDR3 here is CAWSVQGGRQPQHF. In nucleotides, the CDR3 is TGTGCCTGGAGTGTACAAGGGGGTCGACAGCCCCAGCATTTT.

The J gene is TRBJ1-1, the V gene TRBV6-5; D is uncertain. The CDR3 runs to 12 residues. Germline CDR1 is MNHEY and CDR2 is SVGAGI. V shed 8 bases and J shed 6 bases, with 13 bases lying between them. The CDR3 reads CASRTRSAEAFF. DNA for the CDR3: TGTGCCAGCCGTACTCGGTCGGCTGAAGCTTTCTTT.

The chain couples TRBV6-5 to TRBJ1-3; D is unclear. The V and J ends lost 2 bases and 0 bases respectively, with 8 bases between them. Germline V gene sequence: CDR1 MNHEY, CDR2 SVGAGI. The CDR3 covers 15 residues. CDR3 DNA: TGTGCCAGCAGTTACAGGTTACTCTCTGGAAACACCATATATTTT. It specifies CASSYRLLSGNTIYF.

The sample holds one count of this clone. This rearrangement joins TRBV20-1 to TRBJ2-7, with D hard to call. V lost 8 bases, J lost 5 bases, and 10 bases lay in between. Per germline, CDR1 DFQATT and CDR2 SNEGSKA (reference sequence). CDR3 size: 10 residues. This CDR3 reads CSSPRDEQYV. The CDR3 coding sequence is TGCAGTTCCCCCCGAGACGAGCAGTACGTC.

The V and J genes are TRBV4-2 and TRBJ1-5; D is unclear. V was trimmed by 6 bases and J by 2 bases, leaving 11 bases between them. Germline CDR1 LGHNA, CDR2 YNFKEQ. The CDR3 totals 14 residues. CDR3 nucleotide sequence: TGTGCCAGCAGTCCCAGAGGTGGCAATCAGCCCCAGCATTTT. Residues: CASSPRGGNQPQHF.

The genes are TRBV7-9 and TRBJ1-3; D not certain. V lost 5 bases, J lost 8 bases, and 7 bases lay in between. The CDR3 extends over 11 amino acids. Germline V gene sequence: CDR1 SEHNR, CDR2 FQNEAQ (reference sequence). CDR3 DNA: TGTGCCAGCAGCGCCCAGGACACCATATATTTT. Its protein is CASSAQDTIYF.

This chain links TRBV2 with TRBJ2-7; weak D call: TRBD1 (6 bases). The CDR3 totals 13 residues. From germline, CDR1 is SNHLY and CDR2 FYNNEI. Trimming took off 2 bases at V and 3 bases at J, with 8 bases between the two ends. CDR3 nucleotide sequence: TGTGCCAGCAGTGAAATGGGACACTACGAGCAGTACGTC. Its protein is CASSEMGHYEQYV.

The V call is TRBV9, the J call TRBJ1-2; D is possibly TRBD1 (5 bases). This CDR3 has 13 amino acids. Looked up from germline, CDR1 is SGDLS and CDR2 is YYNGEE. The V end lost 3 bases, the J end lost 8 bases, and 14 bases lay between the germline ends. The CDR3 region has the DNA TGTGCCAGCAGCGCTGAAGAGGGGTACGGCTACACCTTC. The encoded protein is CASSAEEGYGYTF.

The chain couples TRBV10-3 to TRBJ1-6; no clear D. Germline V lookup: CDR1 ENHRY, CDR2 SYGVKD. The length of the CDR3 is 15 residues. V lost 0 bases and J lost 8, with 11 bases in between. As DNA, the CDR3 is TGTGCCATCAGTGAGTCGCGACAAGAGGATTCACCCCTCCACTTT. It yields the protein CAISESRQEDSPLHF.

This clone turned up a few times. The J gene is TRBJ1-6, the V gene TRBV5-1, with 9 nucleotides matching TRBD1. V shed 4 bases, J shed 10 bases, and the junction held 3 bases outside the gene matches. Germline CDR1 is SGHRS and CDR2 is YFSETQ. The CDR3 consists of 13 residues. The chain's CDR3 is CASSRDRDSPLHF. The CDR3 DNA is TGCGCCAGCAGCAGGGACAGGGACTCACCCCTCCACTTT.

The chain uses TRBV27 and TRBJ2-3; D ambiguous. The CDR3 is made up of 13 amino acids. V was shortened by 3 bases and J by 4 bases, with 8 bases between the two germline ends. Germline V gene lookup returns CDR1 MNHEY and CDR2 SMNVEV (reference sequence). The CDR3 here is CASSFDGADTQYF. In DNA form, the CDR3 reads TGTGCCAGCAGTTTTGATGGCGCAGATACGCAGTATTTT.

The CDR3 DNA reads as TGTGCCAGTAGTATCAGGACCCCGAGCGATACGCAGTATTTT. Encoded protein: CASSIRTPSDTQYF. This chain links TRBV19 with TRBJ2-3, with D unclear. V was cut by 3 bases and J by 6 bases, with 13 bases left in between. Germline CDR1 is LNHDA and CDR2 is SQIVND (reference sequence). The CDR3 spans 14 residues.

A single count supports this clone. This chain connects TRBV2 to TRBJ1-1, with D tentatively TRBD1 (6 bases). The CDR3 covers 15 residues. The V and J ends lost 5 bases and 0 bases respectively, with 13 bases between them. Germline lookup yields CDR1 SNHLY and CDR2 FYNNEI. As DNA, the CDR3 is TGTGCCAGCAGTCCCCTGAGGGGGTTGAACACTGAAGCTTTCTTT. This sequence encodes CASSPLRGLNTEAFF.

The gene calls are TRBV7-9 and TRBJ1-2; D gene unclear. The CDR3 is made up of 14 amino acids. V was shortened by 6 bases and J by 8 bases, with 19 bases between the two germline ends. CDR1 SEHNR and CDR2 FQNEAQ come from the germline V gene (reference sequence). Here the CDR3 DNA reads TGTGCCAGCAGTTTCGGCGGCGGCCCTAGGGGCTACACCTTC. Amino acid sequence: CASSFGGGPRGYTF.

The chain uses TRBV5-1 and TRBJ1-3; D gene unclear. V gave up 5 bases and J gave up 4 bases, with 7 bases separating them. Germline CDR1 reads SGHRS; CDR2 reads YFSETQ. This CDR3 has 12 amino acids. CDR3 in amino acids: CASRQDGNTIYF. CDR3 coding DNA: TGCGCCAGCAGGCAAGACGGAAACACCATATATTTT.

This chain joins TRBV10-3 and TRBJ1-5, with 11 bases lining up with TRBD1. From germline, CDR1 is ENHRY and CDR2 SYGVKD. This CDR3 is 15 amino acids long. The ends lost 6 bases at V and 9 bases at J; junction bases unmatched: 10. CDR3 protein: CAISGQGASLGPQHF. The CDR3 DNA is TGTGCCATCAGCGGACAGGGGGCTTCCTTAGGGCCCCAGCATTTT.

The chain combines TRBV4-1 with TRBJ1-2; D perhaps matches TRBD1 (6 bases). The V and J ends lost 4 bases and 0 bases respectively, with 18 bases between them. The CDR3 totals 17 residues. Germline V gene sequence: CDR1 MGHRA, CDR2 YSYEKL. The CDR3 DNA is TGCGCCAGCAGCCTAAGGGGCAGGGGAGAAGCTAACTATGGCTACACCTTC. Translating it yields CASSLRGRGEANYGYTF.

For the CDR3, the DNA is TGTGCCAGCTCACCGGGGACAGGAGGCAATCAGCCCCAGCATTTT. As protein: CASSPGTGGNQPQHF. The chain carries TRBV18 and TRBJ1-5, with TRBD1 matching over 8 bases. The CDR3 extends over 15 amino acids. V lost 3 bases and J lost 2; bases outside the gene matches: 3. The germline gives CDR1 KGHSH, CDR2 LQKENI.